This T cell receptor beta chain was captured in a study of immune evolution from preneoplasia to lung adenocarcinoma. Notes on the study in general: Top clone frequencies peaked in normal lung, apparently declining through invasive adenocarcinoma.

This CDR3 region has 16 residues. CDR1 is SNHLY, CDR2 FYNNEI, per germline. Trimming stripped 1 base from V and 4 bases from J, with 13 bases between. Concerning this clone: Its cognate antigen is unknown.

Here immunoSEQ multiplex PCR was the method, and the copy in TCRdb shows in-frame clones only, minus some. Found here are 1,500 to 2,000 clones, 73% of them singletons; the top ten hold roughly 12%. The specimen was FFPE minimally invasive lung adenocarcinoma tissue. The V and J genes are TRBV2 and TRBJ2-2, with a weak D call TRBD2 (5 bases). The source of this sequence is a person aged 55-85 years with lung adenocarcinoma. CDR3 bases: TGTGCCAGCAGTGAAGACGGAACCCGGGGCACCGGGGAGCTGTTTTTT. It encodes CASSEDGTRGTGELFF.